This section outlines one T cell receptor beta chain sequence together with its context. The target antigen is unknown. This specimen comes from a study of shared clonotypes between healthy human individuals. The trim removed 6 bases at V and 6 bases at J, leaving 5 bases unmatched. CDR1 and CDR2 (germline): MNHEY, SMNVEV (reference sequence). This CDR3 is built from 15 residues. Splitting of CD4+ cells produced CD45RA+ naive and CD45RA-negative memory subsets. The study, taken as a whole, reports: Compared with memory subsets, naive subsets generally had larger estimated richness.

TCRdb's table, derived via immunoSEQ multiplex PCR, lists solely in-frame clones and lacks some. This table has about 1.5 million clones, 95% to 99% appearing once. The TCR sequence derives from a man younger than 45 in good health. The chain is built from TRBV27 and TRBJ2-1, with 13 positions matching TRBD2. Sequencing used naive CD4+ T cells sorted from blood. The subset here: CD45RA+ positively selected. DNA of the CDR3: TGTGCCAGCAGCTCCGGGACTAGCGGGACCAATGAGCAGTTCTTC. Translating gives CASSSGTSGTNEQFF.